This record covers a single T cell receptor beta chain. Its antigen remains unknown. The data originate from a study of T cell responses to AZD1222 COVID-19 vaccine. Regarding the study as a whole: Per reports, nearly half of all spike-specific TCRs target regions that are unmutated in variants. Just a handful of AZD1222 recipients were seropositive at baseline.

The CDR3 contains 12 residues. Germline CDR1 MNHEY, CDR2 SVGEGT. Trimming left V 6 bases short and J 11 bases short, with 11 bases between. TCRdb's copy holds only in-frame clones and misses some; the assay was immunoSEQ multiplex PCR. Of about 140,000 clones in the sample, around 92% are singletons; the top ten hold 2.5% to 3.5%. The chain couples TRBV6-2 or TRBV6-3 to TRBJ1-6; D is ambiguous. The origin of this receptor is an adult in good health. The sample in question was peripheral blood, obtained on day 0 of AZD1222 vaccination. The chain's CDR3 is CASSPARAPLHF. The CDR3 DNA reads TGTGCCAGCAGCCCTGCGCGGGCACCCCTCCACTTT.